This is a list of T cell receptor beta chains from one sample in a study of molecular identifiers for immune sequencing clone quantification. From the PCR reads, TCRdb called clonotypes with MiXCR, one entry per CDR3 protein. The sample has about 65,000 distinct CDR3 sequences; around a sixth are singletons. The specimen sequenced was naive CD8+ T cells from blood, with Jurkat cell RNA spiked in. These TCRs come from a human donor in good health. Some libraries in this study had Jurkat cell RNA spiked in. The CDR3 runs from the conserved cysteine through the conserved F or W. Each record gives: V gene, clone size, CDR3 length, D gene, J gene, CDR3 protein, CDR3 DNA. D genes are given only for firm matches. Some rows mark clone size as missing; the rest say once, few, many or name a class of expanded clone.

>TRBV7-9|few|14|TRBD1|TRBJ2-5
CASGQTGGTETQYF
TGTGCCAGCGGCCAAACAGGGGGCACGGAGACCCAGTACTTC
>TRBV10-3|once|16|-|TRBJ2-7
CAISGVDSGTTYEQYF
TGTGCCATCAGTGGGGTTGATAGCGGCACAACATACGAGCAGTACTTC
>TRBV27|many|11|-|TRBJ2-3
CASSLRDTQYF
TGTGCCAGCAGTTTGCGGGATACGCAGTATTTT
>TRBV6-5|many|17|TRBD2|TRBJ2-3
CASSSYFSGRVTDTQYF
TGTGCCAGCAGTTCGTATTTCAGCGGGAGGGTCACAGATACGCAGTATTTT
>TRBV7-2|-|17|-|TRBJ2-2
CASSLVSASLQHGELFF
TGTGCCAGCAGCTTAGTATCGGCTTCGCTGCAGCACGGGGAGCTGTTTTTT
>TRBV7-9|many|14|TRBD2|TRBJ2-7
CASSPGEGRHEQYF
TGTGCCAGCAGTCCGGGGGAGGGTAGGCACGAGCAGTACTTC
>TRBV5-4|-|13|-|TRBJ2-5
CASSLDDLETQHF
TGTGCCAGCAGCTTGGACGACTTGGAGACCCAGCACTTC
>TRBV14|many|18|TRBD1|TRBJ2-2
CASSQDPRTGWNTGELFF
TGTGCCAGCAGCCAAGATCCCAGGACAGGGTGGAACACCGGGGAGCTGTTTTTT
>TRBV20-1|few|14|-|TRBJ2-1
CSASVESSYNEQFF
TGCAGTGCTAGTGTTGAAAGCTCCTACAATGAGCAGTTCTTC
>TRBV19|many|18|-|TRBJ2-2
CASSIWDTGNFNTGELFF
TGTGCCAGTAGTATCTGGGACACCGGGAATTTTAACACCGGGGAGCTGTTTTTT
>TRBV2|many|13|-|TRBJ2-7
CASSQGPTYEQYF
TGTGCCAGCAGCCAGGGGCCCACCTACGAGCAGTACTTC
>TRBV28|-|14|-|TRBJ2-3
CASSLARGADTPYF
TGTGCCAGCAGTCTAGCTAGGGGCGCAGATACGCCGTATTTT
>TRBV12-3/TRBV12-4|-|13|-|TRBJ2-5
CASTLQQRETQYF
TGTGCCAGCACCCTACAGCAGCGAGAGACCCAGTACTTC
>TRBV12-3/TRBV12-4|-|13|-|TRBJ2-2
CASKVEGAGELFF
TGTGCCAGCAAAGTAGAGGGGGCCGGGGAGCTGTTTTTT
>TRBV6-2/TRBV6-3|many|14|-|TRBJ1-1
CASSYPGPNTEAFF
TGTGCCAGCAGTTATCCCGGGCCGAACACTGAAGCTTTCTTT
>TRBV12-3/TRBV12-4|many|15|TRBD1|TRBJ1-2
CASRTRQGANYGYTF
TGTGCCAGCAGGACTAGACAGGGGGCGAACTATGGCTACACCTTC
>TRBV18|-|16|-|TRBJ2-1
CASSPTARSLYNEQFF
TGTGCCAGCTCTCCAACAGCTAGGTCTTTATACAATGAGCAGTTCTTC
>TRBV9|few|19|TRBD2|TRBJ2-2
CASSVHGLAGEPLTGELFF
TGTGCCAGCAGCGTCCATGGACTAGCGGGGGAACCTTTAACCGGGGAGCTGTTTTTT
>TRBV10-2|many|14|-|TRBJ2-3
CASSEIGAVDTQYF
TGCGCCAGCAGTGAAATCGGAGCTGTAGATACGCAGTATTTT
>TRBV29-1|many|15|-|TRBJ2-3
CSVEGDGTSTDTQYF
TGCAGCGTTGAAGGGGACGGGACTAGCACAGATACGCAGTATTTT
>TRBV28|many|15|-|TRBJ1-5
CASSPRGAGNQPQHF
TGTGCCAGCAGTCCCCGGGGGGCTGGCAATCAGCCCCAGCATTTT
>TRBV14|many|15|-|TRBJ2-7
CASSHHAGITYEQYF
TGTGCCAGCAGCCACCACGCGGGGATTACCTACGAGCAGTACTTC
>TRBV24-1|few|16|-|TRBJ2-2
CATSDLVEMNTGELFF
TGTGCCACCAGTGATTTAGTAGAAATGAACACCGGGGAGCTGTTTTTT
>TRBV7-6|many|19|TRBD2|TRBJ2-2
CASSWQPGTSGRAPGELFF
TGTGCCAGCAGCTGGCAACCCGGGACTAGCGGGAGGGCCCCCGGGGAGCTGTTTTTT
>TRBV5-1|many|16|-|TRBJ2-4
CASSFFQGIAKKIQYF
TGCGCCAGCAGCTTTTTCCAGGGAATAGCCAAAAAAATTCAGTACTTC
>TRBV19|many|13|-|TRBJ2-1
CASSISSYNEQFF
TGTGCCAGTAGTATAAGCTCCTACAATGAGCAGTTCTTC
>TRBV27|many|14|-|TRBJ1-1
CASSQGTINTEAFF
TGTGCCAGCAGTCAAGGGACAATTAACACTGAAGCTTTCTTT
>TRBV7-8|many|14|TRBD2|TRBJ2-7
CASSLAGGAYEQYF
TGCGCCAGCAGCTTAGCGGGAGGTGCCTACGAGCAGTACTTC
>TRBV27|many|16|-|TRBJ2-7
CASSTDWAGLGDEQYF
TGTGCCAGCAGCACGGATTGGGCCGGCCTGGGCGACGAGCAGTACTTC
>TRBV27|many|16|-|TRBJ2-6
CASSLVGETGANVLTF
TGTGCCAGCAGTTTAGTGGGGGAGACTGGGGCCAACGTCCTGACTTTC
>TRBV29-1|many|13|-|TRBJ2-2
CSGGGGNTGELFF
TGCAGTGGAGGGGGCGGCAACACCGGGGAGCTGTTTTTT
>TRBV6-2/TRBV6-3|many|12|-|TRBJ2-7
CASSYSRYEQYF
TGTGCCAGCAGTTACTCGCGGTACGAGCAGTACTTC
>TRBV7-6|many|14|-|TRBJ2-7
CASSPGSSSYEQYF
TGTGCCAGCAGCCCCGGGTCCAGCTCCTACGAGCAGTACTTC
>TRBV6-5|many|17|-|TRBJ2-7
CASSDQTPLGSSYEQYF
TGTGCCAGCAGTGACCAAACCCCCCTGGGGAGCTCCTACGAGCAGTACTTC
>TRBV19|many|15|-|TRBJ2-1
CASSPTSSSYNEQFF
TGTGCCAGTAGCCCGACTTCGAGCTCCTACAATGAGCAGTTCTTC
>TRBV29-1|-|13|-|TRBJ1-2
CSVAGASNYGYTF
TGCAGCGTCGCGGGAGCCTCTAACTATGGCTACACCTTC
>TRBV29-1|many|15|TRBD2|TRBJ2-1
CSAVGEGGSYNEQFF
TGCAGCGCTGTGGGGGAGGGCGGCTCCTACAATGAGCAGTTCTTC
>TRBV25-1|few|18|-|TRBJ2-1
CASSESATPVPIYNEQFF
TGTGCCAGCAGTGAATCCGCCACACCAGTCCCCATCTACAATGAGCAGTTCTTC
>TRBV2|-|15|TRBD2|TRBJ2-1
CAGSAGTRLYNEQFF
TGTGCCGGCAGCGCCGGGACTAGGTTATACAATGAGCAGTTCTTC
>TRBV5-4|many|14|-|TRBJ1-1
CASSFRGGSTEAFF
TGTGCCAGCAGCTTCAGAGGGGGATCCACTGAAGCTTTCTTT
>TRBV28|many|15|-|TRBJ2-7
CASSSTGRLSYEQYF
TGTGCCAGCAGTTCAACGGGACGACTCTCCTACGAGCAGTACTTC
>TRBV6-6|many|12|-|TRBJ1-5
CASRGYNQPQHF
TGTGCCAGCCGGGGATACAATCAGCCCCAGCATTTT
>TRBV7-9|-|16|-|TRBJ2-1
CASSLAGGGVESEQFF
TGTGCCAGCAGCTTAGCGGGAGGGGGCGTCGAAAGTGAGCAGTTCTTC
>TRBV13|many|16|TRBD2|TRBJ2-1
CASSFLTSGPYNEQFF
TGTGCCAGCAGTTTTCTTACTAGCGGGCCCTACAATGAGCAGTTCTTC
>TRBV6-5|few|14|-|TRBJ1-2
CASSYLQTDYGYTF
TGTGCCAGCAGTTACCTCCAAACAGATTATGGCTACACCTTC
>TRBV6-1|many|14|-|TRBJ2-4
CASSQAVAKNIQYF
TGTGCCAGCAGTCAAGCCGTAGCCAAAAACATTCAGTACTTC
>TRBV27|many|15|TRBD2|TRBJ2-3
CASSFLASGMDTQYF
TGTGCCAGCAGTTTCTTGGCTAGCGGGATGGATACGCAGTATTTT
>TRBV9|few|15|TRBD2|TRBJ2-7
CASSPFGTNFYEQYF
TGTGCCAGCAGCCCCTTCGGGACTAACTTCTACGAGCAGTACTTC
>TRBV6-6|many|11|TRBD2|TRBJ2-7
CATGGAYEQYF
TGTGCCACGGGGGGAGCCTACGAGCAGTACTTC
>TRBV20-1|many|14|-|TRBJ2-7
CSAVEQGASYEQYF
TGCAGTGCAGTGGAGCAGGGAGCGTCCTACGAGCAGTACTTC
>TRBV28|many|12|TRBD1|TRBJ2-7
CATYDRGYEQYF
TGTGCCACCTATGACAGGGGCTACGAGCAGTACTTC
>TRBV29-1|many|14|TRBD1|TRBJ1-1
CSVQTGAMNTEAFF
TGCAGCGTCCAAACAGGGGCAATGAACACTGAAGCTTTCTTT
>TRBV7-9|many|16|TRBD1|TRBJ2-3
CASSPGDRGVHDTQYF
TGTGCCAGCAGCCCGGGGGACAGGGGAGTCCACGATACGCAGTATTTT
>TRBV4-1|-|15|TRBD2|TRBJ2-7
CASSQVGGGSYEQYF
TGCGCCAGCAGCCAAGTTGGGGGGGGCTCCTACGAGCAGTACTTC
>TRBV28|many|15|-|TRBJ1-1
CASSLRGRGNTEAFF
TGTGCCAGCAGTTTAAGGGGGAGGGGGAACACTGAAGCTTTCTTT
>TRBV10-3|-|16|TRBD1|TRBJ1-5
CAISELGQGANQPQHF
TGTGCCATCAGTGAGTTGGGACAGGGGGCTAATCAGCCCCAGCATTTT
>TRBV11-3|many|14|TRBD1|TRBJ2-1
CASSGWDREDEQFF
TGTGCCAGCAGCGGATGGGACAGGGAGGATGAGCAGTTCTTC
>TRBV28|many|14|-|TRBJ2-3
CASSLWEIPDTQYF
TGTGCCAGCAGTTTGTGGGAAATCCCAGATACGCAGTATTTT
>TRBV11-1|many|15|TRBD1|TRBJ2-2
CASSPTGLGTGELFF
TGTGCCAGCAGCCCGACAGGGTTGGGCACCGGGGAGCTGTTTTTT